The 20 T cell receptor beta chains below come from one sample, sequenced in a study of blood T cell repertoires in COVID-19. Profiled with immunoSEQ multiplex PCR; TCRdb holds only in-frame clones, not every one. The data show 240,000 or so clones, around 86% seen once. Sequenced sample: peripheral blood. These receptors were taken from a woman younger than 45 who had recovered from COVID-19.

This sequence joins TRBV6-4 and TRBJ1-4; D is undetermined. CDR3 length equals 13 residues. Germline V gives CDR1 MRHNA, CDR2 SNTAGT. Between the trimmed V and J ends, which lost 2 bases and 8 bases, there was a span of 9 bases. CDR3 residues: CASSDREGEKLFF. DNA for the CDR3: TGTGCCAGCAGTGACAGGGAGGGAGAAAAACTGTTTTTT.

This clone was recorded only once. V gene TRBV9 combines with J gene TRBJ2-3; 7 nucleotides match TRBD2. Germline CDR1 SGDLS, CDR2 YYNGEE. Unmatched junction bases numbered 3, after V lost 4 bases and J lost 1 base. There are 14 residues in the CDR3. The CDR3 region has the DNA TGTGCCAGCAGCCCGAGCGGGGGCACAGATACGCAGTATTTT. This sequence encodes CASSPSGGTDTQYF.

The chain combines TRBV6-2 or TRBV6-3 with TRBJ2-1; 9 nucleotides agree with TRBD2. Trimming took 5 bases from V and 0 from J; bases not matched to a gene: 17. This CDR3 has 20 amino acids. The germline gives CDR1 MNHEY, CDR2 SVGEGT. The CDR3 coding sequence is TGTGCCAGCAGTCCCCCTCGAGGTCTAGCGGGGTCCCTCTCCTACAATGAGCAGTTCTTC. Its translation: CASSPPRGLAGSLSYNEQFF.

The chain couples TRBV6-1 to TRBJ1-2; D perhaps matches TRBD1 (5 bases). This CDR3 spans 16 amino acids. CDR1 and CDR2 from the germline V gene are MNHNS and SASEGT. The germline V and J ends were trimmed by 3 bases and 1 base, with 15 bases remaining between them. CDR3 sequence (DNA): TGTGCCAGCAGTGAGAATCCAGGGATGGTTAACTATGGCTACACCTTC. Protein sequence: CASSENPGMVNYGYTF.

The V gene is TRBV6-2 or TRBV6-3, the J gene TRBJ1-6, with 7 bases fitting TRBD1. The germline V gene encodes CDR1 MNHEY and CDR2 SVGEGT. After removal of 6 bases from V and 8 bases from J, the junction contained 13 bases not matched to a gene. CDR3 length: 16 amino acids. CDR3 bases: TGTGCCAGCAGCCGTTTAGACAGGGAAGCGGATTCACCCCTCCACTTT. Protein sequence: CASSRLDREADSPLHF.

The chain employs TRBV7-6 and TRBJ2-1; 11 bases are a match to TRBD1. V gave up 4 bases and J gave up 7 bases; unmatched junction bases: 6. This CDR3 contains 15 residues. Germline V gives CDR1 SGHVS, CDR2 FNYEAQ. The DNA of the CDR3 is TGTGCCAGCAGCTACTCCGGGACAGGGGGGAATGAGCAGTTCTTC. Its translation: CASSYSGTGGNEQFF.

This clone was seen only once. The J gene is TRBJ2-5, the V gene TRBV9; 8 bases match TRBD2. The length of the CDR3 is 15 residues. V shed 4 bases and J 5 bases; nucleotides not matched to a gene: 10. CDR1 is SGDLS, CDR2 YYNGEE, per germline. This CDR3 is CASSPNPGLVETQYF. As DNA, the CDR3 is TGTGCCAGCAGCCCAAACCCGGGACTAGTGGAGACCCAGTACTTC.

The chain combines TRBV5-1 with TRBJ2-3; TRBD2 matches 10 bases. V trimming: 1 base; J trimming: 6 bases; junction bases outside the gene matches: 8. The CDR3 covers 16 residues. The germline gives CDR1 SGHRS, CDR2 YFSETQ. CDR3 nucleotides: TGCGCCAGCAGCTTGTATCAAGCGGGGGGGCTTGATACGCAGTATTTT. This codes for CASSLYQAGGLDTQYF.

This clone was recorded only once. The chain has TRBV2 and TRBJ1-3; 7 nucleotides line up with TRBD1. V lost 2 bases to trimming and J lost 3 bases; unmatched junction nucleotides: 13. Germline CDR1 reads SNHLY; CDR2 reads FYNNEI. This CDR3 region has 18 residues. CDR3 in amino acids: CASSERGPHGVGGNTIYF. In DNA form, the CDR3 reads TGTGCCAGCAGTGAAAGGGGGCCTCACGGGGTCGGTGGAAACACCATATATTTT.

J is TRBJ1-1 and V is TRBV7-6; possible D gene TRBD1, 6 bases. The V gene's germline CDR1 is SGHVS and CDR2 FNYEAQ. The germline V and J ends were trimmed by 5 bases and 2 bases, with 15 bases remaining between them. This CDR3 is 15 amino acids long. DNA for the CDR3: TGTGCCAGCAGCCCCCGCCCGACAGGTAACACTGAAGCTTTCTTT. Protein sequence: CASSPRPTGNTEAFF.

V usage is TRBV5-5 and J usage is TRBJ2-7, with TRBD1 identical over 10 bases. The CDR3 has 14 amino acids. After removal of 1 base from V and 9 bases from J, the junction contained 7 bases not matched to a gene. Looked up from germline, CDR1 is SGHKS and CDR2 is YYEKEE (reference sequence). The CDR3 loop is CASSLLGQGGWQYF. The CDR3, as DNA: TGTGCCAGCAGCTTGCTCGGACAGGGGGGATGGCAGTACTTC.

At least ten counts were recorded for this clone. The rearrangement joins TRBV9 to TRBJ1-6; no reliable D call. The CDR3 contains 13 residues. Germline V CDR1 and CDR2: SGDLS, YYNGEE. V lost 0 bases to trimming and J lost 14 bases, with 12 bases between them. CDR3 bases: TGTGCCAGCAGCGTAGGGCGGGGTGGCACCCTCCACTTT. Its protein is CASSVGRGGTLHF. Full variable domain (rest looked up from reference TRBV9 and TRBJ1-6): DSGVTQTPKHLITATGQRVTLRCSPRSGDLSVYWYQQSLDQGLQFLIQYYNGEERAKGNILERFSAQQFPDLHSELNLSSLELGDSALYFCASSVGRGGTLHFGNGTRLTVT.

The chain links TRBV28 to TRBJ2-5, with TRBD1 matching 10 bases. The V and J ends lost 5 bases and 2 bases, in that order; junction bases with no gene match: 5. Germline V gene lookup returns CDR1 MDHEN and CDR2 SYDVKM. The CDR3 contains 15 residues. The CDR3 nucleotides read TGTGCCAGCAGTACTCCGGGACAGGGGCAAGAGACCCAGTACTTC. It is translated as CASSTPGQGQETQYF.

The chain carries TRBV11-2 and TRBJ1-1; a possible D gene is TRBD1 (6 bases). The CDR3 length is 15 residues. The V end lost 4 bases, the J end lost 0 bases, and 12 bases lay between the germline ends. Germline lookup yields CDR1 SGHAT and CDR2 FQNNGV. The CDR3: CASSSPQGMNTEAFF. The CDR3 DNA is TGTGCCAGCAGCTCCCCCCAGGGGATGAACACTGAAGCTTTCTTT.

J is TRBJ1-2 and V is TRBV14; D is unclear. Germline-derived CDR1 and CDR2 are SGHDN and FVKESK. The ends were cut back, 1 base at V and 7 bases at J, with 7 bases in the middle. This CDR3 region has 12 residues. The CDR3 DNA reads as TGTGCCAGCAGCCAAGGACTCTTTGGCTACACCTTC. It specifies CASSQGLFGYTF.

The chain combines TRBV7-2 with TRBJ1-1; D gene ambiguous. V was pared by 6 bases and J by 0 bases, with 8 bases between. This CDR3 has 13 residues. CDR1 and CDR2 from the germline V gene are SGHTA and FQGNSA. Written as DNA, the CDR3 is TGTGCCAGCAGTGAGGTCATGAACACTGAAGCTTTCTTT. This encodes CASSEVMNTEAFF.

The chain is built from TRBV7-9 and TRBJ2-5, with D tentatively TRBD2 (5 bases). The CDR3 is 14 residues long. The ends were cut back, 3 bases at V and 0 bases at J, with 8 bases in the middle. Germline V gene data show CDR1 as SEHNR and CDR2 as FQNEAQ (reference sequence). CDR3 sequence: CASSFASYQETQYF. For the CDR3, the DNA is TGTGCCAGCAGCTTTGCTAGCTACCAAGAGACCCAGTACTTC.

This sequence joins TRBV19 and TRBJ1-2, with a weak D call TRBD1 (6 bases). CDR1 and CDR2 (germline): LNHDA, SQIVND (reference sequence). V was shortened by 3 bases and J by 7 bases, with 9 bases between the two germline ends. The CDR3 has 12 amino acids. Here the CDR3 reads CASSIRGAGYTF. CDR3 in DNA: TGTGCCAGTAGTATCCGGGGGGCTGGCTACACCTTC.

J is TRBJ2-1 and V is TRBV6-1, with TRBD2 as a possible D gene (7 bases). The CDR3 extends over 16 amino acids. The V end lost 3 bases, the J end lost 6 bases, and 18 bases lay between the germline ends. Germline CDR1 and CDR2: MNHNS and SASEGT. The CDR3 sequence: CASSDGGRTGSNEQFF. The CDR3 DNA reads TGTGCCAGCAGTGACGGGGGGCGAACAGGGAGCAATGAGCAGTTCTTC.

This sequence joins TRBV5-1 and TRBJ2-5; D is undetermined. V dropped 0 bases and J dropped 1 base, with 7 bases sitting between them. Germline V CDR1 and CDR2: SGHRS, YFSETQ. The CDR3 covers 14 residues. This CDR3 is CASSLGRLQETQYF. The CDR3 DNA follows: TGCGCCAGCAGCTTGGGCAGGCTCCAAGAGACCCAGTACTTC.